This entry lists 25 T cell receptor beta chains sequenced from one sample in a study of T cells in localized non-small cell lung cancer. Assay: immunoSEQ multiplex PCR; the TCRdb copy retains only in-frame clones and omits some. The table lists 72,000 or so clones, 80% to 90% of them singletons. The input for sequencing was peripheral blood, taken before any cancer treatment. The source of these receptors is a male donor aged 60 or over with stage III squamous cell lung carcinoma.

This chain uses TRBV11-2 with TRBJ1-6; D is uncertain. This CDR3 spans 18 amino acids. V was trimmed by 3 bases and J by 9 bases, leaving 24 bases between them. The germline gives CDR1 SGHAT, CDR2 FQNNGV. The CDR3, as DNA: TGTGCCAGCAGCTTTTTGTCCCTCGGAGGAACCGCGGGTTCACCCCTCCACTTT. It yields the protein CASSFLSLGGTAGSPLHF.

V gene TRBV9 combines with J gene TRBJ1-3, with D unclear. CDR3 size: 19 residues. V lost 4 bases, J lost 0 bases, and 23 bases lay in between. Germline assignment: CDR1 SGDLS and CDR2 YYNGEE. As DNA, the CDR3 is TGTGCCAGCAGCCCCCATCCCCAGAACGCACTAAGCTCTGGAAACACCATATATTTT. This codes for CASSPHPQNALSSGNTIYF.

The chain uses TRBV7-9 and TRBJ2-3; TRBD2 matches at 9 bases. The CDR3 covers 17 residues. Germline CDR1 is SEHNR and CDR2 is FQNEAQ (reference sequence). Losses at the gene ends were 2 bases for V and 2 bases for J; bases not matched to a gene: 8. CDR3 DNA sequence: TGTGCCAGCAGCTTATTAAGCGGGGGGAGTCTCACAGATACGCAGTATTTT. Amino acid sequence: CASSLLSGGSLTDTQYF.

The chain carries TRBV5-1 and TRBJ2-5; possibly TRBD2 for D (6 bases). The CDR3 is made up of 17 amino acids. Germline V gives CDR1 SGHRS, CDR2 YFSETQ. V lost 4 bases and J 5 bases, leaving 24 bases between the germline ends. The DNA for the CDR3 is TGCGCCAGCAGCGCCCCCCCTCTCAGGGATCGGGGGGAGACCCAGTACTTC. Translation gives CASSAPPLRDRGETQYF.

The chain carries TRBV2 and TRBJ2-5; TRBD1 matches at 7 bases. The V and J ends lost 1 base and 4 bases, in that order; junction bases with no gene match: 6. The CDR3 sequence is 15 residues long. Germline-derived CDR1 and CDR2 are SNHLY and FYNNEI. In DNA form, the CDR3 reads TGTGCCAGCAGTGAAGGGGGGACAGTCCGAGAGACCCAGTACTTC. It specifies CASSEGGTVRETQYF.

This clone has more than one count but fewer than ten. This chain uses TRBV5-6 with TRBJ1-6; D uncertain. This CDR3 has 16 residues. Germline V gene lookup returns CDR1 SGHDT and CDR2 YYEEEE. The V end lost 4 bases, the J end lost 7 bases, and 18 bases lay between the germline ends. CDR3 sequence (DNA): TGTGCCAGCAGCCAGAAAGAGCCCTCTTGGAATTCACCCCTCCACTTT. Its translation is CASSQKEPSWNSPLHF.

This chain joins TRBV2 and TRBJ2-3; D possibly matches TRBD1 or TRBD2 (6 bases each). Trimming shortened V by 8 bases and J by 2 bases, and 14 bases separated the two germline ends. Germline-derived CDR1 and CDR2 are SNHLY and FYNNEI. The length of the CDR3 is 14 residues. The DNA for the CDR3 is TGTGCCAGCGTTACCGGGGGCCCCACAGATACGCAGTATTTT. Protein product: CASVTGGPTDTQYF.

The genes are TRBV27 and TRBJ1-2, with 8 bases fitting TRBD1. V was clipped by 3 bases and J by 8 bases; unmatched bases: 14. Germline V CDR1 and CDR2: MNHEY, SMNVEV (reference sequence). This CDR3 spans 16 amino acids. CDR3 sequence reads: CASSFIGLTGDSGYTF. The CDR3 nucleotides are TGTGCCAGCAGTTTCATCGGGCTGACAGGGGACAGCGGCTACACCTTC.

The chain has TRBV2 and TRBJ1-5, with TRBD1 as a possible D gene (5 bases). V was pared by 7 bases and J by 1 base, with 14 bases between. This CDR3 contains 15 residues. Germline CDR1 reads SNHLY; CDR2 reads FYNNEI. The CDR3 region has the DNA TGTGCCAGCAAAGGAGGGGCAGGGAGCAATCAGCCCCAGCATTTT. Protein sequence: CASKGGAGSNQPQHF.

The chain combines TRBV5-5 with TRBJ2-3; either TRBD1 or TRBD2 may supply D (5 bases each). V was clipped by 1 base and J by 2 bases, with 11 bases between them. The CDR3 covers 15 residues. In germline, CDR1 is SGHKS, CDR2 YYEKEE (reference sequence). CDR3 residues: CASSLRGGPTDTQYF. Written as DNA, the CDR3 is TGTGCCAGCAGCTTGCGTGGGGGACCCACAGATACGCAGTATTTT.

This clone appeared a few times. The chain uses TRBV5-6 and TRBJ1-5, with TRBD1 matching 7 bases. V lost 4 bases to trimming and J lost 4 bases; unmatched junction nucleotides: 11. Germline assignment: CDR1 SGHDT and CDR2 YYEEEE. The CDR3 spans 16 residues. CDR3 in DNA: TGTGCCAGCAGCAGGGACCGGGACAGATTGAATCAGCCCCAGCATTTT. Translation gives CASSRDRDRLNQPQHF.

In DNA, the CDR3 is TGTGCCAGCAGCTTAACGGAAGGACAGCGGGAAAAACTGTTTTTT. This encodes CASSLTEGQREKLFF. This rearrangement joins TRBV7-3 to TRBJ1-4, with D possibly being TRBD1 (6 bases). V was cut by 0 bases and J by 8 bases, with 13 bases left in between. The germline V gene has CDR1 SGHTA and CDR2 FQGTGA. The CDR3 has 15 residues.

This clone was recorded once. The rearrangement links TRBV9 to TRBJ2-3, with 12 bases identical to TRBD2. This CDR3 is built from 17 residues. V was pared by 0 bases and J by 5 bases, with 7 bases of the junction left unmatched. Per germline, CDR1 SGDLS and CDR2 YYNGEE. The CDR3 DNA reads as TGTGCCAGCAGCGTAGGGTCTAGCGGGGGGGCCAGAGATACGCAGTATTTT. Protein: CASSVGSSGGARDTQYF.

This clone was seen more than once but under ten times. The V call is TRBV25-1, the J call TRBJ1-1; D is undetermined. The V gene's germline CDR1 is MGHDK and CDR2 SYGVNS. This CDR3 is built from 13 residues. V was clipped by 8 bases and J by 1 base, with 11 bases between them. Here the CDR3 reads CASRTEGNTEAFF. CDR3 in DNA: TGTGCCAGCCGGACCGAGGGGAACACTGAAGCTTTCTTT.

V and J are TRBV10-3 and TRBJ1-1; the D is unclear. Trimming took 4 bases from V and 4 from J, leaving 4 bases between them. Per germline, CDR1 ENHRY and CDR2 SYGVKD. This CDR3 contains 11 residues. CDR3 residues: CAISGSTEAFF. For the CDR3, the DNA is TGTGCCATCAGTGGTAGCACTGAAGCTTTCTTT.

V gene TRBV7-8 combines with J gene TRBJ1-1; 9 bases align to TRBD1. CDR3 length: 15 residues. Germline V CDR1 and CDR2: SGHVS, FQNEAQ. Unmatched junction bases numbered 7, after V lost 6 bases and J lost 2 bases. CDR3 sequence: CASRYNRGQNTEAFF. The CDR3 coding sequence is TGTGCCAGCAGATATAACAGGGGGCAAAACACTGAAGCTTTCTTT.

The V and J genes are TRBV28 and TRBJ1-5, with no clear D. Germline CDR1 MDHEN, CDR2 SYDVKM. Trimming removed 6 bases at V and 5 bases at J, with 17 bases between. CDR3 length equals 15 residues. Here the CDR3 reads CASSVLDLRDQPQHF. The DNA of the CDR3 is TGTGCCAGCAGCGTACTTGACTTGAGGGATCAGCCCCAGCATTTT.

The chain is built from TRBV15 and TRBJ1-1; D not certain. CDR3 length: 12 residues. Trimming stripped 4 bases from V and 6 bases from J, with 9 bases between. The germline V gene has CDR1 LNHNV and CDR2 YYDKDF (reference sequence). The CDR3 DNA sequence: TGTGCCACCAGCATCGCTACAGCTGAAGCTTTCTTT. This translates into CATSIATAEAFF.

The chain recombines TRBV29-1 with TRBJ2-2; tentative D call: TRBD2 (6 bases). Germline assignment: CDR1 SQVTM and CDR2 ANQGSEA. This CDR3 comprises 15 residues. V was trimmed by 6 bases and J by 0 bases, leaving 14 bases between them. The chain's CDR3 is CSVLAGPTNTGELFF. The CDR3 bases are TGCAGCGTGCTTGCGGGACCGACGAACACCGGGGAGCTGTTTTTT.

The chain links TRBV2 to TRBJ1-5, with D uncertain. CDR1 and CDR2 from the germline V gene are SNHLY and FYNNEI. V lost 7 bases and J lost 3, with 13 bases in between. This CDR3 region has 14 residues. The CDR3 here is CASNPDGPNQPQHF. CDR3 in DNA: TGTGCCAGCAACCCGGACGGGCCCAATCAGCCCCAGCATTTT.

The CDR3 DNA follows: TGTGCCAGCTCACCACCCGGGACAGTCGCCAATCAGCCCCAGCATTTT. As protein: CASSPPGTVANQPQHF. This chain joins TRBV18 and TRBJ1-5; 7 bases match TRBD1. In germline, CDR1 is KGHSH, CDR2 LQKENI. J was trimmed by 3 bases and V by 0 bases; bases with no gene match: 5. The CDR3 spans 16 residues.

The chain joins TRBV28 to TRBJ2-3; TRBD2 matches at 11 bases. Per the germline V gene, CDR1 is MDHEN and CDR2 is SYDVKM. Trimming removed 5 bases from V and 1 base from J; junction bases left unmatched: 5. The length of the CDR3 is 16 residues. CDR3 sequence: CASSPLAGGGTDTQYF. For the CDR3, the DNA is TGTGCCAGCAGTCCCCTAGCGGGGGGCGGCACAGATACGCAGTATTTT. Full variable domain (missing parts from reference TRBV28 and TRBJ2-3): DVKVTQSSRYLVKRTGEKVFLECVQDMDHENMFWYRQDPGLGLRLIYFSYDVKMKEKGDIPEGYSVSREKKERFSLILESASTNQTSMYLCASSPLAGGGTDTQYFGPGTRLTVL.

The J gene is TRBJ2-3, the V gene TRBV29-1; weak D call: TRBD1 (6 bases). Germline CDR1 and CDR2: SQVTM and ANQGSEA. The CDR3 runs 12 residues. For the CDR3, the DNA is TGCAGTGCAGGGGCCGGCACAGATACGCAGTATTTT. This sequence encodes CSAGAGTDTQYF.

The rearrangement links TRBV5-4 to TRBJ2-5; 14 bases are a match to TRBD2. After removal of 4 bases from V and 4 bases from J, the junction contained 12 bases not matched to a gene. Germline CDR1 reads SGHNT; CDR2 reads YYREEE (reference sequence). CDR3 length: 18 residues. As DNA, the CDR3 is TGTGCCAGCAGCGCGCCGGGACTAGCGGGGGAATTGGGAGAGACCCAGTACTTC. This translates into CASSAPGLAGELGETQYF.

The gene calls are TRBV25-1 and TRBJ2-2; 8 bases align to TRBD2. V dropped 4 bases and J dropped 3; count of bases not matched to a gene: 4. This CDR3 spans 15 amino acids. The germline V gene encodes CDR1 MGHDK and CDR2 SYGVNS. CDR3 amino acids: CASSGGGLDTGELFF. CDR3 bases: TGTGCCAGCAGTGGCGGGGGGCTCGACACCGGGGAGCTGTTTTTT.